The clone carrying this TCR beta chain occurred a few times. What it binds is not known. CDR3 length: 15 residues. The V gene end was trimmed by 4 bases and the J gene end by 0 bases; junction bases not matched to a gene: 2. Germline CDR1 SGHDN, CDR2 FVKESK. Each CDR3 protein gets one entry after TCRdb re-called the RT-PCR reads with MiXCR. The repertoire holds approximately 300,000 distinct CDR3 sequences, with roughly 22% as singletons. This record comes from a study of response to subunit inactivated influenza vaccine. Points from the study as a whole: Authors suggested that a seasonal influenza vaccination recruits few new T cells each time.

The sample here was PBMCs from blood, taken less than 22 months after vaccination. V gene TRBV14 combines with J gene TRBJ1-1; the match to TRBD1 covers 10 bases. This sequence originates from a man in his fifties or sixties who received an inactivated influenza vaccine. Written as DNA, the CDR3 is TGTGCCAGCAGCCGGACAGGGGGGATGAACACTGAAGCTTTCTTT. This translates into CASSRTGGMNTEAFF. The full variable domain, completed using reference TRBV14 and TRBJ1-1, is EAGVTQFPSHSVIEKGQTVTLRCDPISGHDNLYWYRRVMGKEIKFLLHFVKESKQDESGMPNNRFLAERTGGTYSTLKVQPAELEDSGVYFCASSRTGGMNTEAFFGQGTRLTVV.